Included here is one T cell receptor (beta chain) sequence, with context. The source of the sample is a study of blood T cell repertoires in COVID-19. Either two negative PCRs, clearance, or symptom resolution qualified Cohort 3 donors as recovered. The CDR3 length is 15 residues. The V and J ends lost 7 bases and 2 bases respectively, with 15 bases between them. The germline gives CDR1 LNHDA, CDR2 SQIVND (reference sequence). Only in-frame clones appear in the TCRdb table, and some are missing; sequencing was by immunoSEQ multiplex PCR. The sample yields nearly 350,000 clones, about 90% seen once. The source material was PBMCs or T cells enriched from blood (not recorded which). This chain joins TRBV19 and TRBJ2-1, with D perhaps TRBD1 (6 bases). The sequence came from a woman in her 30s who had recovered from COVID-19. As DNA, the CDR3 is TGTGCCAGTATAAAAGGGGGTGGGGCCTACAATGAGCAGTTCTTC. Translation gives CASIKGGGAYNEQFF.